The 3 T cell receptor beta chains given below trace back to one sample, sequenced in a study of vaccination and CD4 T cells after COVID-19. Sequencing of DNA taken from cultured CD4+ T cells relied on the Oncomine TCR Beta short-read assay. TCRdb fed the PCR reads into MiXCR, producing one record per CDR3 protein. This sample has roughly 18,000 distinct CDR3 sequences, with around 70% found just once. As for treatment: roughly 10-day PBMC culture with coronavirus spike peptide pools or control peptides (ViraFEST assay). For these receptors, no antigen is known. Sequencing was done on a sample of CD4+ T cells from blood, cultured in vitro. The receptors originated from a human donor who had recovered from COVID-19.

V gene TRBV19 combines with J gene TRBJ2-5; 8 bases map to TRBD1. CDR3 size: 15 residues. Per the germline V gene, CDR1 is LNHDA and CDR2 is SQIVND (reference sequence). The ends lost 5 bases at V and 1 base at J; junction bases unmatched: 6. CDR3 sequence reads: CASSARTGTQETQYF. The DNA of the CDR3 is TGTGCCAGTAGTGCCCGGACAGGGACCCAAGAGACCCAGTACTTC.

This chain joins TRBV7-9 and TRBJ1-2; D gene ambiguous. Between the trimmed V and J ends, which lost 7 bases and 8 bases, there was a span of 8 bases. Germline CDR1 and CDR2: SEHNR and FQNEAQ (reference sequence). The CDR3 spans 10 residues. The CDR3 sequence is CASTMNGYTF. Here the CDR3 DNA reads TGTGCCAGCACCATGAACGGCTACACCTTC.

This sequence joins TRBV10-2 and TRBJ2-7; D gene uncertain. The CDR3 has 11 amino acids. The V end lost 4 bases, the J end lost 3 bases, and 4 bases lay between the germline ends. Germline-derived CDR1 and CDR2 are WSHSY and SAAADI. The CDR3 DNA follows: TGCGCCAGCAGTGGTCACTACGAGCAGTACTTC. It codes for CASSGHYEQYF.